The sequence of this T cell receptor beta chain was determined in a study of vaccination effects on CD4 cells after COVID-19. Broader study findings: The study had few convalescent patients and no early post-infection timepoints.

Viral peptide pool expansion of antigen-specific CD4+ T cells preceded sequencing in the ViraFEST assay. Culturing for roughly 9 days preceded CD4+ T cell isolation. Two-dose BNT162b2 or mRNA-1273 vaccination was given to participants. Vaccinated recipients, who were negative for nucleocapsid antibodies, had no history of SARS-CoV-2 infection. With around 9.4 ug/ml peptides and roughly 9.3 IU/ml IL-2, fewer than 2.5 million PBMC per well were cultured. Clones were read by immunoSEQ multiplex PCR, and TCRdb kept only the in-frame ones, dropping some. Of 25,000 to 30,000 clones listed, 70% to 75% were seen once; the top ten hold 10% to 13%. J lost 5 bases, V lost 6 bases, and 8 bases had no gene match. Germline loops: CDR1 MGHDK, CDR2 SYGVNS. This CDR3 is built from 14 residues. This clone was counted a few times. Its cognate antigen is unknown.

The sequence was obtained from a human donor who received a COVID-19 vaccine. This sequence joins TRBV25-1 and TRBJ1-1; 8 bases line up with TRBD1. Here the sequenced sample was CD4+ T cells from PBMCs cultured with HCoV-NL63 spike peptides, taken after COVID-19 vaccination. The CDR3 loop is CASSGQGRLTEAFF. As DNA, the CDR3 is TGTGCCAGCAGCGGACAGGGAAGGTTGACTGAAGCTTTCTTT.